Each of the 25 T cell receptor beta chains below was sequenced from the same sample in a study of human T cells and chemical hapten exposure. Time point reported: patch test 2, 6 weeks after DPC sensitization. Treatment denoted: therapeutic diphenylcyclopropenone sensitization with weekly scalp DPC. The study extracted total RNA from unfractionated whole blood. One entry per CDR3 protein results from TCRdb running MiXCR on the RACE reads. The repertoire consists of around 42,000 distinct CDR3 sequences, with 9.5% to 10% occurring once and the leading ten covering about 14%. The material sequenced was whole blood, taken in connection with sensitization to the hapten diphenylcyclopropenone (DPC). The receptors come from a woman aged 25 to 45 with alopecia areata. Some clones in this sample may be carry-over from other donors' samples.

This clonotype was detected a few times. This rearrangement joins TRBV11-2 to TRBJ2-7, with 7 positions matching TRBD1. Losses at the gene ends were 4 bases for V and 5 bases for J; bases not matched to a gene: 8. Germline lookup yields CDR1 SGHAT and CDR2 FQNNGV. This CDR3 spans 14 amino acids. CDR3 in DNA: TGTGCCAGCAGCTCATCTCTACAGGGGAACGAGCAGTACTTC. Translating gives CASSSSLQGNEQYF.

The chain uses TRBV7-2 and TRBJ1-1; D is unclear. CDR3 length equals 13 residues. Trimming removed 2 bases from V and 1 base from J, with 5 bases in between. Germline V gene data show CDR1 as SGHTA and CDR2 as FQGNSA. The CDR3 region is CASSLRWNTEAFF. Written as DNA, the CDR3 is TGTGCCAGCAGCTTAAGATGGAACACTGAAGCTTTCTTT.

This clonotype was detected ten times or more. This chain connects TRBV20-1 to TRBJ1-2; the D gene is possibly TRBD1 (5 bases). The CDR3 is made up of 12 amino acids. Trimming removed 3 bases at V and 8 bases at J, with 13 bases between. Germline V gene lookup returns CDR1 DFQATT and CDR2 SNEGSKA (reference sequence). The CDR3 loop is CSASGGLWGYTF. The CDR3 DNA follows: TGCAGTGCTAGCGGGGGACTATGGGGCTACACCTTC.

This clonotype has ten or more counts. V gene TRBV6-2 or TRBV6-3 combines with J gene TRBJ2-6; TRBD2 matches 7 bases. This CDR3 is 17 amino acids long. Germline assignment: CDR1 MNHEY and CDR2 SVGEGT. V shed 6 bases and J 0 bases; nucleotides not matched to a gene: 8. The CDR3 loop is CASRIRAGISGANVLTF. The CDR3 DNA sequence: TGTGCCAGCAGAATCAGAGCGGGGATCTCTGGGGCCAACGTCCTGACTTTC.

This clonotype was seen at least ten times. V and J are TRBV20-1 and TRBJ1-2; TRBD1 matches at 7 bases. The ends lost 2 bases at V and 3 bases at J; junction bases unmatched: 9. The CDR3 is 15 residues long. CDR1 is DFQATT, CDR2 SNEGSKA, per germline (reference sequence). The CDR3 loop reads CSARTFPGTDYGYTF. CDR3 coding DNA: TGCAGTGCTAGAACTTTCCCCGGGACAGACTATGGCTACACCTTC.

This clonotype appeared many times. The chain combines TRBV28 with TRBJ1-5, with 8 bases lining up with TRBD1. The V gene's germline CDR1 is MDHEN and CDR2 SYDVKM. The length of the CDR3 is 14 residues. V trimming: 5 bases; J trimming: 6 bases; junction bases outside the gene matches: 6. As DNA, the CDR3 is TGTGCCAGCAGTGATCAGGGGGCAGGTCAGCCCCAGCATTTT. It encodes CASSDQGAGQPQHF.

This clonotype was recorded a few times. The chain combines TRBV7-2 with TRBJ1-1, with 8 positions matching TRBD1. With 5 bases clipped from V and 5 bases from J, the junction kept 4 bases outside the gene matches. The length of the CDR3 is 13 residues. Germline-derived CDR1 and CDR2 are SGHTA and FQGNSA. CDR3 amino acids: CASSRTGQTEAFF. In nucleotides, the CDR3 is TGTGCCAGCAGCCGGACAGGGCAGACTGAAGCTTTCTTT.

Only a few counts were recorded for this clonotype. CDR3 DNA sequence: TGTGCCAGCAGCTTGGCTAGCCGGAGGAGCTCCTACGAGCAGTACTTC. Its translation: CASSLASRRSSYEQYF. The chain has TRBV5-8 and TRBJ2-7, with D perhaps TRBD2 (5 bases). The CDR3 sequence is 16 residues long. Germline loops: CDR1 SGHTS, CDR2 YDEGEE. With 0 bases removed from V and 0 bases from J, the gap between germline ends came to 13 bases.

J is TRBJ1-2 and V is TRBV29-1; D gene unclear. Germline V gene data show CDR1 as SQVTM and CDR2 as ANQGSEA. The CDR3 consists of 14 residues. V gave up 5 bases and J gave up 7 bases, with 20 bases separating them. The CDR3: CSVPSIHGNPGYTF. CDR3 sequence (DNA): TGCAGCGTTCCGTCGATACACGGGAATCCTGGCTACACCTTC.

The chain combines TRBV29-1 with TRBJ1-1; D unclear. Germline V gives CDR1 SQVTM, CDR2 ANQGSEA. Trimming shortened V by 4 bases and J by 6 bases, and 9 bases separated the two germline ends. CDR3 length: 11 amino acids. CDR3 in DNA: TGCAGCGTTGTGGGGATCGCTGAAGCTTTCTTT. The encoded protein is CSVVGIAEAFF.

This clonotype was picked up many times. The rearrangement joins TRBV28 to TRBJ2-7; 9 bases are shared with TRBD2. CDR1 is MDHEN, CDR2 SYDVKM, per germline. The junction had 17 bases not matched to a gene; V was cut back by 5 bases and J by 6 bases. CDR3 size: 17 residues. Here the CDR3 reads CASSLRSSGGPGGEQYF. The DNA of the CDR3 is TGTGCCAGCAGTCTTCGATCCAGCGGGGGGCCGGGTGGCGAGCAGTACTTC.

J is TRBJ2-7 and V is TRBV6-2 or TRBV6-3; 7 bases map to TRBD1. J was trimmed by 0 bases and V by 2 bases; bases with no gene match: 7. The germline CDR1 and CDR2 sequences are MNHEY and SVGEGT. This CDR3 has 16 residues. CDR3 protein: CASSYVGTASSYEQYF. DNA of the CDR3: TGTGCCAGCAGTTACGTTGGGACAGCGAGCTCCTACGAGCAGTACTTC.

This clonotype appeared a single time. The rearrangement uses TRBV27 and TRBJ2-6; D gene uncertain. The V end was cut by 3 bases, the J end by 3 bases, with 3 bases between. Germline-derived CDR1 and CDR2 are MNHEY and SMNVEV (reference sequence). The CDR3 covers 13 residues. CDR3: CASSFGGANVLTF. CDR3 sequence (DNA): TGTGCCAGCAGTTTTGGTGGGGCCAACGTCCTGACTTTC.

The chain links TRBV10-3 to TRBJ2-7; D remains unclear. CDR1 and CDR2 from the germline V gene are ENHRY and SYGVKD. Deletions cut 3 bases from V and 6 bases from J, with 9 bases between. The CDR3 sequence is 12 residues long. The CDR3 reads CAISESIFEQYF. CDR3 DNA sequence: TGTGCCATCAGTGAATCTATCTTCGAGCAGTACTTC.

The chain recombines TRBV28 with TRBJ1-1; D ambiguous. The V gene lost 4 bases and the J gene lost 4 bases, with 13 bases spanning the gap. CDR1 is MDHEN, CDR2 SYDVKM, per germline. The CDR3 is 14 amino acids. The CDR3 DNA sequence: TGTGCCAGCAGTTCGGGCCTCTGGGGCACTGAAGCTTTCTTT. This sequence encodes CASSSGLWGTEAFF.

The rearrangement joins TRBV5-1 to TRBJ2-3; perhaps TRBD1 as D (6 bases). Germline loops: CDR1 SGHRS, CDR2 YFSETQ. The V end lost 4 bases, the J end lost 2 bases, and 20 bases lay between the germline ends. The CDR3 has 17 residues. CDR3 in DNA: TGCGCCAGCAGCACCCTATATGAACCGGGACACACAGATACGCAGTATTTT. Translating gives CASSTLYEPGHTDTQYF.

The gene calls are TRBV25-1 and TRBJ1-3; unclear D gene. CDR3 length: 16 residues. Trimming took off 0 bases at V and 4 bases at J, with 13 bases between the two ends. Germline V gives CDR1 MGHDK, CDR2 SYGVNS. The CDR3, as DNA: TGTGCCAGCAGTGAATACGGTAGCGGGGAAGGAAACACCATATATTTT. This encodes CASSEYGSGEGNTIYF.

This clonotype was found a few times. The CDR3 sequence is CASSKEPRDKGTDTQYF. For the CDR3, the DNA is TGCGCCAGCAGCAAGGAACCCCGGGACAAAGGCACAGATACGCAGTATTTT. The chain has TRBV5-1 and TRBJ2-3, with D perhaps TRBD1 (6 bases). Trimming shortened V by 4 bases and J by 1 base, and 19 bases separated the two germline ends. Germline values: CDR1 SGHRS, CDR2 YFSETQ. This CDR3 is built from 17 residues.

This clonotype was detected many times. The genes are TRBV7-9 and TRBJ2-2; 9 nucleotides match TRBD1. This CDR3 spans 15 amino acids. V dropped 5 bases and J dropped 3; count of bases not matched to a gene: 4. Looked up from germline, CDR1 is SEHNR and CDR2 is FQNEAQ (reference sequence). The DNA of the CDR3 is TGTGCCAGCAGCCCTGGGGACAGGGACACCGGGGAGCTGTTTTTT. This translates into CASSPGDRDTGELFF.

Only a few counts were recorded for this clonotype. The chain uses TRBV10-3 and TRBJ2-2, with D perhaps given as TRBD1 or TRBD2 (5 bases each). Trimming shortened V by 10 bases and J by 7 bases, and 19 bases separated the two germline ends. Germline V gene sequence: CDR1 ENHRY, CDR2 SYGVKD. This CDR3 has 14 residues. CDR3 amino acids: CATRGPGTNGELFF. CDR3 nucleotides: TGTGCCACGAGAGGGCCAGGGACGAACGGGGAGCTGTTTTTT.

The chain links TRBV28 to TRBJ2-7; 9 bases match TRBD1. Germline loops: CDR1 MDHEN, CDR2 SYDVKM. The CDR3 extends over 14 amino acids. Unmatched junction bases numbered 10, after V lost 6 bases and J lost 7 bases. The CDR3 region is CASRTGQGSREQYF. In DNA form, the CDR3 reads TGTGCCAGCAGGACGGGACAGGGATCTAGGGAGCAGTACTTC.

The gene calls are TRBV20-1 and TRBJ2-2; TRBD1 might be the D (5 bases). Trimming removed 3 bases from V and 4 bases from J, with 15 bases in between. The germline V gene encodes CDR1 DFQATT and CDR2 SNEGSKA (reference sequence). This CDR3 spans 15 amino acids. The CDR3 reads CSASRGRQSTGELFF. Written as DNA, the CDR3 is TGCAGTGCTAGTAGGGGAAGGCAGAGCACCGGGGAGCTGTTTTTT.

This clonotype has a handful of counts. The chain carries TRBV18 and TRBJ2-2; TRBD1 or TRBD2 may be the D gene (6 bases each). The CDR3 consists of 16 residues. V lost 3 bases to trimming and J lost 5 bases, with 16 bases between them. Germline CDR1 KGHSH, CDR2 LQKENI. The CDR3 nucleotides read TGTGCCAGCTCACCCCGTAGGGGGGAAAAGACCGGGGAGCTGTTTTTT. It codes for CASSPRRGEKTGELFF.

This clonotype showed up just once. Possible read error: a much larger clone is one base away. The DNA of the CDR3 is TGTGCCAGCAGCCCTAAGGGGTCCTCAGAGACCCTGTACTTC. It yields the protein CASSPKGSSETLYF. The genes are TRBV7-3 and TRBJ2-5; TRBD1 is a possible D gene (5 bases). This CDR3 has 14 amino acids. Germline-derived CDR1 and CDR2 are SGHTA and FQGTGA.

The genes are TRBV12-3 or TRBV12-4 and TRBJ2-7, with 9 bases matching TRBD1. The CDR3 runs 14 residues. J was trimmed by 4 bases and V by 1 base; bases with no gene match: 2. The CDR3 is CASSLGTGVYEQYF. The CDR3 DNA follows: TGTGCCAGCAGTTTAGGGACAGGGGTGTACGAGCAGTACTTC.